What follows describes a single T cell receptor beta chain. Its antigen target is currently unknown. Within one base of it there is no much larger clone, and no base qualities were kept. None of the patients had been given any treatment before thyroid surgery. Using T-cell receptor beta sequencing, the researchers looked back retrospectively at clinical samples from patients, gathered between about 2012 and 2018. The data are from a study of metastatic and nonmetastatic thyroid tumors (dated by TCRdb to 2020 to 2022). Study-wide context: The researchers compared repertoires between peripheral blood samples and tumor or nodule tissue samples from patients with malignant or benign thyroid disease.

The method behind the library was PCR. Sequencing took place on an Illumina HiSeq 4000. High-throughput sequencing was used to profile the TCR beta-chain CDR3 region of each patient. Processing in the source paper ran as follows. Drawing on CDR3 differences between clinicopathological groups, the researchers built a classifier meant to tell apart patients with distant-metastatic papillary thyroid cancer. The Shannon index was used to measure repertoire diversity, and the Morisita-Horn index was used to measure how similar tumor and blood repertoires were. The public reads were run again by TCRdb, first through fastp at Q25 and then through MiXCR, and only productive beta chains were kept. Clone size and V and J calls follow TCRdb, not the original study. The sample includes 25,000 to 30,000 clones, with around 25% observed a single time. 5% to 6.5% of the sample comes from the top ten. Beyond this particular receptor, the publication reports: TCR beta diversity was reported as significantly higher in malignant tumors than in benign nodules, in both blood and tumor samples.

The germline V end is reduced by 6 bases and the J end by 0 bases; junction bases left unmatched: 4. Taken from the germline V gene, the CDR1 and CDR2 loops are MNHEY and SVGEGT. There are 14 amino acids in the CDR3, from cysteine to phenylalanine inclusive. Here the CDR3 DNA is all that survives: 42 bases in frame from base 1. The specimen sequenced was blood. The V and J genes are TRBV6-2 or TRBV6-3 and TRBJ2-7, with 8 bases matching TRBD2. This receptor was obtained from a female donor with papillary thyroid cancer or a benign thyroid nodule (not recorded which). Some clones in this sample may be carry-over from other donors' samples. The nucleotide sequence is TGTGCCAGCAGGGGACTAGTTTCCTCCTACGAGCAGTACTTC. This yields the protein CASRGLVSSYEQYF.